These T cell receptor beta chains were read from a single sample in a study of blood T cell repertoires in COVID-19. TCRdb keeps only in-frame clones here, not all; method: immunoSEQ multiplex PCR. Among 100,000 or so clones listed, 70% to 90% were seen once. Input material: peripheral blood. The receptors here all came from a man over 45 with active or convalescent COVID-19. Both conserved end residues are part of each CDR3. Fields, in order: J gene, D gene, clone size, V gene, CDR3 DNA, CDR3 protein. A D gene is named only where the DNA matches it firmly. Where a row states a size, it is once, few, many or the class of an expanded clone; other rows omit it.

J: TRBJ1-4; D: TRBD1; size: .; V: TRBV25-1; DNA: TGTGCCAGCAGTGAAACGGACAGGGCGCCTAATGAAAAACTGTTTTTT; CDR3: CASSETDRAPNEKLFF
J: TRBJ1-5; D: TRBD1; size: .; V: TRBV28; DNA: TGTGCCAGCAGCCCCGTGACAGGGTATAGCAATCAGCCCCAGCATTTT; CDR3: CASSPVTGYSNQPQHF
J: TRBJ1-6; D: TRBD1; size: .; V: TRBV6-5; DNA: TGTGCCAGCAGGGACAGGGCGTTCTATAATTCACCCCTCCACTTT; CDR3: CASRDRAFYNSPLHF
J: TRBJ1-5; D: TRBD1; size: .; V: TRBV5-6; DNA: TGTGCCAGCAGCTTGGAGGCAGGGGGTAGCAATCAGCCCCAGCATTTT; CDR3: CASSLEAGGSNQPQHF
J: TRBJ2-5; D: TRBD1; size: .; V: TRBV2; DNA: TGTGCCAGCACCGGACAGGGAGGCGGGACCCAGTACTTC; CDR3: CASTGQGGGTQYF
J: TRBJ2-7; D: TRBD2; size: few; V: TRBV2; DNA: TGTGCCAGCAGGAGGGGGACTAGCGGGGGATTTTCCTACGAGCAGTACTTC; CDR3: CASRRGTSGGFSYEQYF
J: TRBJ1-6; D: .; size: .; V: TRBV27; DNA: TGTGCCAGCAGTTCCACCGACAGGACGAATTCACCCCTCCACTTT; CDR3: CASSSTDRTNSPLHF
J: TRBJ1-2; D: .; size: .; V: TRBV24-1; DNA: TGTGCCACCAGTGAGCTCGAGGGAGGTGGCTACACCTTC; CDR3: CATSELEGGGYTF
J: TRBJ1-5; D: TRBD1; size: .; V: TRBV7-2; DNA: TGTGCCAGCAGTTGGACAGGCTATAGCAATCAGCCCCAGCATTTT; CDR3: CASSWTGYSNQPQHF
J: TRBJ2-5; D: TRBD2; size: .; V: TRBV7-9; DNA: TGTGCCAGCAGCTTCCAACTAGCGGGGGAATCAGAGACCCAGTACTTC; CDR3: CASSFQLAGESETQYF
J: TRBJ2-5; D: TRBD2; size: .; V: TRBV7-2; DNA: TGTGCCAGCAGCTTTAGTAGCGGGGCACAAGAGACCCAGTACTTC; CDR3: CASSFSSGAQETQYF
J: TRBJ2-7; D: .; size: .; V: TRBV12-2; DNA: TGTGCAAGTCGCTTAGTAGGTAGTCAGGGAACCTACGAGCAGTACTTC; CDR3: CASRLVGSQGTYEQYF
J: TRBJ2-3; D: TRBD2; size: .; V: TRBV19; DNA: TGTGCCAGTAGTCCCCGGACTAGCGGGGAGACAGATACGCAGTATTTT; CDR3: CASSPRTSGETDTQYF
J: TRBJ1-6; D: .; size: .; V: TRBV10-3; DNA: TGTGCCATCAGTGGAGGTGTGGATTCACCCCTCCACTTT; CDR3: CAISGGVDSPLHF
J: TRBJ1-4; D: .; size: .; V: TRBV13; DNA: TGTGCCAGCAGCTTAGGGCTGGACAGCTATAATGAAAAACTGTTTTTT; CDR3: CASSLGLDSYNEKLFF
J: TRBJ2-2; D: TRBD1; size: .; V: TRBV9; DNA: TGTGCCAGCAGCGTAGCTGGACAGGGGCTCGGGGAGCTGTTTTTT; CDR3: CASSVAGQGLGELFF
J: TRBJ1-4; D: TRBD1; size: .; V: TRBV19; DNA: TGTGCCAGTGGGGACAGGGGGCCTGAAAAACTGTTTTTT; CDR3: CASGDRGPEKLFF
J: TRBJ2-3; D: .; size: .; V: TRBV4-1; DNA: TGCGCCAGCAGCCCACTAGGTGATACGCAGTATTTT; CDR3: CASSPLGDTQYF
J: TRBJ1-1; D: TRBD1; size: .; V: TRBV5-1; DNA: TGCGCCAGCAGCTTTTCGACAGGGGCGGTAACTGAAGCTTTCTTT; CDR3: CASSFSTGAVTEAFF
J: TRBJ1-1; D: .; size: .; V: TRBV7-2; DNA: TGTGCCAGCAGCAAACAGGGTTTGGGGACTGAAGCTTTCTTT; CDR3: CASSKQGLGTEAFF